The table lists the clone carrying this T cell receptor (beta chain) with a count of one. Losses at the gene ends were 4 bases for V and 3 bases for J; bases not matched to a gene: 8. Germline loops: CDR1 LGHDT, CDR2 YNNKEL (reference sequence). The CDR3 has 16 amino acids. This sample was taken from a study of blood T cell repertoires in COVID-19. Study-level background: The origin of the acute and convalescent COVID-19 samples was the United States, Italy and Spain. Sample material is recorded as cDNA or gDNA derived from T cells, B-cell-depleted T cells, or PBMCs.

Original analysis: Amplification of reference gene primers was used by the study to estimate nucleated cell counts. Produced via immunoSEQ multiplex PCR; TCRdb's table is partial and in-frame only. The V and J calls and the clone size are those of that table, but D and trimming were determined from the DNA. Among 65,000 to 90,000 clones listed, 90% to 95% were seen once. The chain carries TRBV3-1 (or the pseudogene TRBV3-2) and TRBJ1-3; TRBD1 matches 8 bases. This clonotype originated in a human donor in a cohort sampled during active COVID-19. The sample was peripheral blood. In DNA, the CDR3 is TGTGCCAGCAGCCCCCGGACAGGGACGGGTGGAAACACCATATATTTT. Its protein is CASSPRTGTGGNTIYF.